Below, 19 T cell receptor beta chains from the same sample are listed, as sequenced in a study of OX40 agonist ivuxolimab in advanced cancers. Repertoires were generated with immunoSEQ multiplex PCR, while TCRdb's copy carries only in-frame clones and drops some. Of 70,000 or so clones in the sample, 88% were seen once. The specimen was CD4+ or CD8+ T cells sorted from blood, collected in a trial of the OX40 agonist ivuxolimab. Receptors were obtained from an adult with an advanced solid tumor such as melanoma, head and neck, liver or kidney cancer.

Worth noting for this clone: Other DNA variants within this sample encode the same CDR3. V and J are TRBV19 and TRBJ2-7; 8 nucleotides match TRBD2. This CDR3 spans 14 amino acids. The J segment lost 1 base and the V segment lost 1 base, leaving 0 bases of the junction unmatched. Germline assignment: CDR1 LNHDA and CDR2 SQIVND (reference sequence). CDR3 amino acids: CASSIAGGSYEQYF. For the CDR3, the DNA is TGTGCCAGTAGTATAGCGGGAGGGTCCTACGAGCAGTACTTC.

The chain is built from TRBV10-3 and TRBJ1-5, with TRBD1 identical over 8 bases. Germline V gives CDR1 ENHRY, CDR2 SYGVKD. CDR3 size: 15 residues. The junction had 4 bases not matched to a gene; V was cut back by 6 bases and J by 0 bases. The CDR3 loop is CAISGQGVSNQPQHF. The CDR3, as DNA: TGTGCCATCAGCGGACAGGGCGTTAGCAATCAGCCCCAGCATTTT.

CDR3 amino acids: CASSPTAGEEDYEQYF. For the CDR3, the DNA is TGTGCCAGCAGCCCAACGGCAGGGGAGGAGGACTACGAGCAGTACTTC. The J gene is TRBJ2-7, the V gene TRBV5-6, with D perhaps assigned TRBD1 or TRBD2 (6 bases each). This CDR3 region has 16 residues. Germline V CDR1 and CDR2: SGHDT, YYEEEE. Trimming shortened V by 4 bases and J by 3 bases, and 20 bases separated the two germline ends.

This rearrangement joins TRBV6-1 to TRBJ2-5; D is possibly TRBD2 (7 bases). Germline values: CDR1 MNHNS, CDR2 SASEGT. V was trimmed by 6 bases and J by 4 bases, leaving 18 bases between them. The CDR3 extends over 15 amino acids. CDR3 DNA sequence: TGTGCCAGCAGGAAAGGGGGGGGAATAGGAGAGACCCAGTACTTC. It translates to CASRKGGGIGETQYF.

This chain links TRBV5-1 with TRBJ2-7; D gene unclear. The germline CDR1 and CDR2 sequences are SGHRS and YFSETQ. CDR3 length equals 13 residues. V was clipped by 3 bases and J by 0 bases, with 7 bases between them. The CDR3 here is CASSWQSSYEQYF. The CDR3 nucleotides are TGCGCCAGCAGCTGGCAGAGCTCCTACGAGCAGTACTTC.

CDR3 loop: CASSKPGTEKSWEETQYF. The CDR3 nucleotides read TGTGCCAGCAGCAAACCCGGGACAGAAAAAAGTTGGGAAGAGACCCAGTACTTC. This rearrangement joins TRBV2 to TRBJ2-5; 7 nucleotides line up with TRBD1. The CDR3 has 18 amino acids. Trimming cost V 6 bases and J 3 bases; bases outside gene matches: 19. Germline lookup yields CDR1 SNHLY and CDR2 FYNNEI.

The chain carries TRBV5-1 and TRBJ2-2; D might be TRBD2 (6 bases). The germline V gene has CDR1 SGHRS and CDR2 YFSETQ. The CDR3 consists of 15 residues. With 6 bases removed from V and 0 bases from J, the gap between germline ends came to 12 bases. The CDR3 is CASKEGTTNTGELFF. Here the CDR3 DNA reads TGCGCCAGCAAGGAGGGAACAACGAACACCGGGGAGCTGTTTTTT.

The CDR3 here is CASSSFGEGGNTIYF. The CDR3 coding sequence is TGTGCCAGCAGTTCCTTTGGGGAAGGTGGAAACACCATATATTTT. This rearrangement joins TRBV27 to TRBJ1-3; D is unclear. Per germline, CDR1 MNHEY and CDR2 SMNVEV (reference sequence). The CDR3 extends over 15 amino acids. V gave up 4 bases and J gave up 3 bases, with 13 bases separating them.

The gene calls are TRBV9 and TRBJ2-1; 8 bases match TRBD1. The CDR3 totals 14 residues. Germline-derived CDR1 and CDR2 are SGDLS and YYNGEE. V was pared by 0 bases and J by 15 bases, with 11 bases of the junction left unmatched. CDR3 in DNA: TGTGCCAGCAGCGTAGATCCGGACAGGGAAAGGCCGTTCTTC. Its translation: CASSVDPDRERPFF.

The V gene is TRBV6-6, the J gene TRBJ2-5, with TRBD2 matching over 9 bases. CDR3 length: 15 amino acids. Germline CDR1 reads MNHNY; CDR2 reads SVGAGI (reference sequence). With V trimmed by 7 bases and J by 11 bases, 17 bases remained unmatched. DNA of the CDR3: TGTGCCAGCACCTGGACTAGCGCCTCCCAAGGGTGGCAGTACTTC. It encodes CASTWTSASQGWQYF.

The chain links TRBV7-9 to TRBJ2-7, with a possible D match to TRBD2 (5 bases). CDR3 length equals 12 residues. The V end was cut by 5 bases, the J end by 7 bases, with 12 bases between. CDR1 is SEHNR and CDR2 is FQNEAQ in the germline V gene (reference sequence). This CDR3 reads CASSLSTGEQYF. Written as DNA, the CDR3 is TGTGCCAGCAGCCTATCTACGGGGGAGCAGTACTTC.

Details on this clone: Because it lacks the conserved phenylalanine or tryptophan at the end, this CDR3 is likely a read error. The DNA of the CDR3 is TGTGCCAGCTCCCCAGGGAGCAATCAGCCCCAGCATCTT. Protein: CASSPGSNQPQHL. The V gene is TRBV18, the J gene TRBJ1-5, with D perhaps matching TRBD1 (5 bases). The ends were cut back, 6 bases at V and 1 base at J, with 7 bases in the middle. Per germline, CDR1 KGHSH and CDR2 LQKENI. CDR3 length: 13 amino acids.

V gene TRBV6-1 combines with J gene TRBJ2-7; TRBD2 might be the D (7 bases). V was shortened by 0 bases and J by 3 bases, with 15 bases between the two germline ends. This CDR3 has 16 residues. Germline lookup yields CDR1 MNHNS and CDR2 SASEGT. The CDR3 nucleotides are TGTGCCAGCAGTGAAGCGCGGGGGACACCTGTCTACGAGCAGTACTTC. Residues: CASSEARGTPVYEQYF.

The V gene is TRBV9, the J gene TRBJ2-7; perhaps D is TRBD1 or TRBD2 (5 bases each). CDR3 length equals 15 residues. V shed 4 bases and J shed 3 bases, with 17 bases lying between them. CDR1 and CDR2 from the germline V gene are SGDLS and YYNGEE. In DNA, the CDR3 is TGTGCCAGCAGCTCGGGGCCCTCTGCAGACTACGAGCAGTACTTC. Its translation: CASSSGPSADYEQYF.

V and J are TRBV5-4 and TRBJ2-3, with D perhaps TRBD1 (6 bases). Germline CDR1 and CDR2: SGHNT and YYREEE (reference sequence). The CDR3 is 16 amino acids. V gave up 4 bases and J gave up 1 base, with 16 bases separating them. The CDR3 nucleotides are TGTGCCAGCAGCACCCAGGACAGCGCTGGCACAGATACGCAGTATTTT. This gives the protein CASSTQDSAGTDTQYF.

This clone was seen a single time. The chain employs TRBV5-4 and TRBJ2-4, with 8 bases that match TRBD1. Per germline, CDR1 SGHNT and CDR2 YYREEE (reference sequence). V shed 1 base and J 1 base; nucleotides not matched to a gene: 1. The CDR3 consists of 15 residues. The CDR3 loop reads CASSLRQGAKNIQYF. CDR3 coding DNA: TGTGCCAGCAGCTTGCGACAGGGGGCCAAAAACATTCAGTACTTC. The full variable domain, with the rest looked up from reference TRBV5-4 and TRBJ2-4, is ETGVTQSPTHLIKTRGQQVTLRCSSQSGHNTVSWYQQALGQGPQFIFQYYREEENGRGNFPPRFSGLQFPNYSSELNVNALELDDSALYLCASSLRQGAKNIQYFGAGTRLSVL.

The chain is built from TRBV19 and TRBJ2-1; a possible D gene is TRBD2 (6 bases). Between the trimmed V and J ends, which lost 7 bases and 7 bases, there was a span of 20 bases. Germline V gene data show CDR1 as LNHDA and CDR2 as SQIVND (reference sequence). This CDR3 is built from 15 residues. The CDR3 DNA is TGTGCCAGTAAGGCCCGTCTAACGCGGGGTAATGAGCAGTTCTTC. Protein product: CASKARLTRGNEQFF.

The CDR3 reads CSVEGGTSGRTDTQYF. The CDR3, as DNA: TGCAGCGTTGAGGGCGGGACTAGCGGTCGCACAGATACGCAGTATTTT. This chain connects TRBV29-1 to TRBJ2-3; 11 bases fit TRBD2. V shed 3 bases, J shed 1 base, and the junction held 6 bases outside the gene matches. This CDR3 is 16 amino acids long. The germline V gene encodes CDR1 SQVTM and CDR2 ANQGSEA.

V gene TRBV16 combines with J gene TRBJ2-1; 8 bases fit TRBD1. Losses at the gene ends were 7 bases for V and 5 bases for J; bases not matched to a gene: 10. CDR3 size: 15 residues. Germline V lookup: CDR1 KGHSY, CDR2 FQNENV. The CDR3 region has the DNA TGTGCCAGCAACCCAACGGGACAGGAACACAATGAGCAGTTCTTC. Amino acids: CASNPTGQEHNEQFF.